This TCR beta chain was captured in a study of T cell clonality in common variable immunodeficiency. This clone was counted only a few times. Its antigen remains unknown. The read terminates 3 residues before the CDR3 end, so the remaining end is supplied by the germline J gene. Findings and caveats of the study: Common variable immunodeficiency TCR beta sequences reportedly had fewer deletions and N-nucleotide insertions. CVID patient heterogeneity limited repertoire-clinical complication correlations.

This CDR3 has 15 residues. The V gene's germline CDR1 is LNHDA and CDR2 SQIVND (reference sequence). The V end lost 6 bases, the J end lost 10 bases, and 19 bases lay between the germline ends. Assay: immunoSEQ multiplex PCR; the TCRdb copy retains only in-frame clones and omits some. The sample lists approximately 35,000 clones, none appearing once, the ten largest making up 6% to 6.5%. What was sequenced was peripheral blood mononuclear cells. The V gene is TRBV19, the J gene TRBJ1-6; possibly TRBD1 for D (5 bases). The TCR sequence derives from a human donor with common variable immunodeficiency. CDR3 protein: CASRQIRDRMSPLHF. The sequenced CDR3 bases are TGTGCCAGTAGGCAAATCAGGGATCGAATGTCACCC.